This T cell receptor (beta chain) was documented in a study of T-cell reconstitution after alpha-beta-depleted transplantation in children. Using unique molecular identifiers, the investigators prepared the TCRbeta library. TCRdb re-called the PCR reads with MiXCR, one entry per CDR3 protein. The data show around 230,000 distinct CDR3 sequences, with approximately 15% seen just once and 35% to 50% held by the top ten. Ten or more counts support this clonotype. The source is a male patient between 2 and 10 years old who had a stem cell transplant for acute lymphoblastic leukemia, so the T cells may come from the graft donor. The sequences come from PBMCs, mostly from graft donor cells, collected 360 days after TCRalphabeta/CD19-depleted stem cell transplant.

The CDR3 region is CASRRQVNTEAFF. CDR3 DNA sequence: TGTGCCAGCAGAAGACAGGTGAACACTGAAGCTTTCTTT. V usage is TRBV6-6 and J usage is TRBJ1-1, with a weak D call TRBD1 (6 bases). This CDR3 is built from 13 residues. Germline CDR1 reads MNHNY; CDR2 reads SVGAGI (reference sequence). The V end was cut by 6 bases, the J end by 0 bases, with 8 bases between.